A single sample gave rise to the 26 T cell receptor beta chains below, sequenced in a study of cytomegalovirus exposure and HLA in healthy donors. Both 60 Vbeta primers and 13 Jbeta primers went into the PCR. Only in-frame clones appear in the TCRdb table, and some are missing; sequencing was by immunoSEQ multiplex PCR. This table has approximately 110,000 clones, about 78% appearing once. Sequences were obtained from PBMCs. These receptor sequences come from a woman in her forties in good health and CMV-seropositive.

This chain uses TRBV4-3 with TRBJ2-1, with TRBD2 identical over 13 bases. The CDR3 sequence is 19 residues long. In germline, CDR1 is LGHNA, CDR2 YSLEER. V shed 1 base and J 0 bases; nucleotides not matched to a gene: 6. CDR3 DNA sequence: TGCGCCAGCAGCCAAGGGACTAGCGGGGGCCTAAGCTCCTACAATGAGCAGTTCTTC. As protein: CASSQGTSGGLSSYNEQFF.

Worth noting for this clone: The sample holds other DNA sequences that translate to the same CDR3. This chain joins TRBV7-2 and TRBJ1-1, with a weak D call TRBD1 (5 bases). Germline assignment: CDR1 SGHTA and CDR2 FQGNSA. The V gene lost 5 bases and the J gene lost 4 bases, with 11 bases spanning the gap. The CDR3 loop spans 13 amino acids. CDR3 bases: TGTGCCAGCAGCCCTACGGGGGGCACTGAAGCTTTCTTT. Translated, it gives CASSPTGGTEAFF.

This clone has a handful of counts. V usage is TRBV6-5 and J usage is TRBJ1-1; D is unresolved. Germline CDR1 and CDR2: MNHEY and SVGAGI. This CDR3 has 12 residues. V lost 6 bases and J lost 5, with 10 bases in between. As DNA, the CDR3 is TGTGCCAGCAGAACCAGGTTGACTGAAGCTTTCTTT. Translated, it gives CASRTRLTEAFF.

The gene calls are TRBV6-6 and TRBJ1-1; D uncertain. This CDR3 has 13 amino acids. V shed 7 bases and J shed 4 bases, with 13 bases lying between them. Germline CDR1 MNHNY, CDR2 SVGAGI (reference sequence). The CDR3 DNA reads TGTGCCAGCATAAGGACGGGAGCCACTGAAGCTTTCTTT. It translates to CASIRTGATEAFF.

On this clone itself: The sample holds other DNA sequences that translate to the same CDR3. The J gene is TRBJ2-5, the V gene TRBV7-2; tentatively, D is TRBD2 (6 bases). The CDR3 totals 14 residues. Trimming took 1 base from V and 2 from J, leaving 8 bases between them. Germline CDR1 is SGHTA and CDR2 is FQGNSA. In DNA, the CDR3 is TGTGCCAGCAGCTTAGGCGGGGATCAAGAGACCCAGTACTTC. This codes for CASSLGGDQETQYF.

The chain couples TRBV5-1 to TRBJ2-5; 10 bases align to TRBD1. CDR1 and CDR2 from the germline V gene are SGHRS and YFSETQ. The CDR3 spans 16 residues. The V segment lost 1 base and the J segment 5 bases; nucleotides outside the gene matches: 8. Here the CDR3 reads CASSLSATGGWETQYF. CDR3 in DNA: TGCGCCAGCAGCTTGTCAGCGACAGGGGGCTGGGAGACCCAGTACTTC.

The genes are TRBV2 and TRBJ1-5; 7 bases are a match to TRBD1. Germline V gives CDR1 SNHLY, CDR2 FYNNEI. The CDR3 loop spans 14 amino acids. V trimming: 6 bases; J trimming: 4 bases; junction bases outside the gene matches: 6. In DNA, the CDR3 is TGTGCCAGCAGGGCGACAGGGTGGAATCAGCCCCAGCATTTT. Protein: CASRATGWNQPQHF.

The chain employs TRBV6-5 and TRBJ1-3; D uncertain. CDR3 length: 16 residues. The germline V gene encodes CDR1 MNHEY and CDR2 SVGAGI. V lost 4 bases, J lost 0 bases, and 13 bases lay in between. The DNA for the CDR3 is TGTGCCAGCAGTTTAGACGCGGGGAGCTCTGGAAACACCATATATTTT. This encodes CASSLDAGSSGNTIYF.

A single count supports this clone. This chain connects TRBV23-1 to TRBJ1-1; 9 nucleotides align to TRBD1. TRBV23-1 is assigned to the ORF class and has an uncertain function. The CDR3 runs 15 residues. Trimming removed 0 bases from V and 7 bases from J; junction bases left unmatched: 6. CDR3 amino acids: CASSQSDRGFVEAFF. CDR3 in DNA: TGCGCCAGCAGTCAATCTGACAGGGGGTTCGTTGAAGCTTTCTTT.

The genes are TRBV5-1 and TRBJ2-3; tentative D call: TRBD2 (7 bases). This CDR3 is built from 17 residues. Per the germline V gene, CDR1 is SGHRS and CDR2 is YFSETQ. Trimming stripped 4 bases from V and 5 bases from J, with 23 bases between. The CDR3 reads CASSHLRGGATLDTQYF. In nucleotides, the CDR3 is TGCGCCAGCAGCCATCTTCGAGGGGGGGCCACCCTAGATACGCAGTATTTT.

This clone has just a few counts. This sequence joins TRBV27 and TRBJ2-1; a possible D gene is TRBD1 (6 bases). CDR3 size: 11 residues. Trimming removed 7 bases at V and 12 bases at J, with 13 bases between. The germline gives CDR1 MNHEY, CDR2 SMNVEV (reference sequence). CDR3 nucleotide sequence: TGTGCCAGCATTATTGGACAGTTGCAGTTCTTC. Its protein is CASIIGQLQFF.

The rearrangement uses TRBV7-8 and TRBJ1-5; perhaps TRBD1 as D (6 bases). The CDR3 loop spans 15 amino acids. Deletions cut 5 bases from V and 5 bases from J, with 16 bases between. Germline assignment: CDR1 SGHVS and CDR2 FQNEAQ. The CDR3 nucleotides read TGTGCCAGCAGCAAAGACAGGAACATGTATCAGCCCCAGCATTTT. Encoded protein: CASSKDRNMYQPQHF. The full variable domain, completed using reference TRBV7-8 and TRBJ1-5, is GAGVSQSPRYKVAKRGQDVALRCDPISGHVSLFWYQQALGQGPEFLTYFQNEAQLDKSGLPSDRFFAERPEGSVSTLKIQRTQQEDSAVYLCASSKDRNMYQPQHFGDGTRLSIL.

This clone was observed a handful of times. J is TRBJ1-1 and V is TRBV7-2; 7 bases are shared with TRBD1. The CDR3 covers 15 residues. The germline CDR1 and CDR2 sequences are SGHTA and FQGNSA. The V and J ends lost 8 bases and 6 bases, in that order; junction bases with no gene match: 15. The chain's CDR3 is CASRRNRGESSEAFF. Written as DNA, the CDR3 is TGTGCCAGCCGGAGAAACAGGGGCGAATCTTCTGAAGCTTTCTTT.

The chain uses TRBV2 and TRBJ1-3, with D possibly matching TRBD1 (6 bases). Trimming took 7 bases from V and 1 from J, leaving 14 bases between them. The length of the CDR3 is 15 residues. Looked up from germline, CDR1 is SNHLY and CDR2 is FYNNEI. CDR3 sequence (DNA): TGTGCCAGCACCCAGACAGGCCTGTCTGGAAACACCATATATTTT. Residues: CASTQTGLSGNTIYF.

The sample holds a few counts of this clone. The chain has TRBV11-2 and TRBJ1-4; 7 bases line up with TRBD1. This CDR3 has 15 amino acids. J was trimmed by 7 bases and V by 4 bases; bases with no gene match: 9. Germline lookup yields CDR1 SGHAT and CDR2 FQNNGV. DNA of the CDR3: TGTGCCAGCAGCTCCCCGGACAGGCTAAGTGAAAAACTGTTTTTT. Its protein is CASSSPDRLSEKLFF.

This clone has more than one count but fewer than ten. The chain links TRBV2 to TRBJ2-3; the D is unclear. Germline V gives CDR1 SNHLY, CDR2 FYNNEI. Trimming stripped 6 bases from V and 4 bases from J, with 8 bases between. The CDR3 consists of 12 residues. The chain's CDR3 is CASSESADTQYF. The CDR3 DNA reads TGTGCCAGCAGCGAAAGCGCAGATACGCAGTATTTT.

J is TRBJ1-5 and V is TRBV19; D uncertain. This CDR3 has 16 residues. Germline CDR1 LNHDA, CDR2 SQIVND (reference sequence). V lost 3 bases and J lost 0, with 12 bases in between. The CDR3 DNA reads TGTGCCAGTAGTATCGGAGGACCCTATAGCAATCAGCCCCAGCATTTT. Translation gives CASSIGGPYSNQPQHF.

This rearrangement joins TRBV28 to TRBJ1-1; TRBD1 matches 10 bases. V lost 5 bases to trimming and J lost 3 bases; unmatched junction nucleotides: 3. The germline CDR1 and CDR2 sequences are MDHEN and SYDVKM. CDR3 size: 14 residues. This chain's CDR3 is CASSRGQGDTEAFF. Written as DNA, the CDR3 is TGTGCCAGCAGTCGAGGACAGGGGGACACTGAAGCTTTCTTT.

V is TRBV29-1 and J is TRBJ2-3; 7 nucleotides match TRBD2. Germline V lookup: CDR1 SQVTM, CDR2 ANQGSEA. Trimming removed 0 bases from V and 5 bases from J; junction bases left unmatched: 8. The CDR3 is 15 residues long. DNA of the CDR3: TGCAGCGTTGAAGATCAATTGGGGGGGGTAGATACGCAGTATTTT. Its translation is CSVEDQLGGVDTQYF.

The rearrangement links TRBV5-1 to TRBJ1-2, with D possibly TRBD1 on 5 matching bases. CDR3 length: 12 amino acids. Trimming took 1 base from V and 8 from J, leaving 9 bases between them. Germline V gene lookup returns CDR1 SGHRS and CDR2 YFSETQ. The CDR3 protein is CASSLREGGYTF. The CDR3 bases are TGCGCCAGCAGCTTGAGGGAGGGGGGCTACACCTTC.

This clone was detected a few times. The rearrangement joins TRBV2 to TRBJ2-1; TRBD2 aligns across 11 bases. V was clipped by 6 bases and J by 2 bases; unmatched bases: 3. This CDR3 has 15 amino acids. Germline CDR1 reads SNHLY; CDR2 reads FYNNEI. The CDR3 nucleotides read TGTGCCAGCAGCCCTAGCGGGGGGACCTACAATGAGCAGTTCTTC. Protein sequence: CASSPSGGTYNEQFF.

The chain couples TRBV18 to TRBJ1-1; D perhaps matches TRBD1 (6 bases). The CDR3 length is 15 residues. Deletions cut 3 bases from V and 4 bases from J, with 15 bases between. The V gene's germline CDR1 is KGHSH and CDR2 LQKENI. CDR3 DNA sequence: TGTGCCAGCTCACCGATCCAAACAGGGAGCACTGAAGCTTTCTTT. Translation: CASSPIQTGSTEAFF.

The rearrangement joins TRBV4-3 to TRBJ2-3, with 7 bases that match TRBD1. The length of the CDR3 is 13 residues. V lost 1 base and J lost 5; bases outside the gene matches: 0. Germline assignment: CDR1 LGHNA and CDR2 YSLEER. The CDR3 DNA reads as TGCGCCAGCAGCCAAGGGACAGGAGATACGCAGTATTTT. Residues: CASSQGTGDTQYF.

V is TRBV4-2 and J is TRBJ2-1; 13 bases match TRBD2. The CDR3 runs 16 residues. Germline V gene sequence: CDR1 LGHNA, CDR2 YNFKEQ. The ends lost 3 bases at V and 10 bases at J; junction bases unmatched: 9. CDR3 in DNA: TGTGCCAGCAGCCAGTCCACTAGCGGGGGGGCAAAGGAGCAGTTCTTC. As protein: CASSQSTSGGAKEQFF.

This clone showed up just once. V is TRBV7-9 and J is TRBJ1-3; 7 nucleotides line up with TRBD1. This CDR3 comprises 16 residues. Trimming at V came to 1 base and at J to 2 bases, leaving 5 bases not matched to a gene. Germline V gene sequence: CDR1 SEHNR, CDR2 FQNEAQ (reference sequence). The CDR3 here is CASSLGQGGPGNTIYF. In DNA, the CDR3 is TGTGCCAGCAGCTTAGGACAGGGAGGACCTGGAAACACCATATATTTT.

V gene TRBV14 combines with J gene TRBJ2-2; unclear D gene. This CDR3 is built from 14 residues. CDR1 and CDR2 (germline): SGHDN, FVKESK. Trimming removed 1 base at V and 7 bases at J, with 10 bases between. CDR3 sequence (DNA): TGTGCCAGCAGCCAAGGGCACGGGTTCGGGGAGCTGTTTTTT. Its translation: CASSQGHGFGELFF.